The next 22 T cell receptor beta chains were all read from a single sample in a study of early T cells in non-severe SARS-CoV-2 infection listed by TCRdb under 2021. The library was built by means of 5' RACE. Instrument used: NextSeq 500. TCRdb cleaned the public reads at Q25 with fastp, built clones with MiXCR and kept in-frame beta chains. Duplicate CDR3 protein sequences are folded into a single record with the most common DNA and genes. Here the sample has about 110,000 distinct CDR3 sequences; about 12% occur a single time. Around 3% of the sample lies in the top ten. The sequenced sample consisted of whole blood. These TCRs come from an adult who was a healthcare worker with PCR-confirmed SARS-CoV-2 infection or an uninfected control (not recorded which).

This chain connects TRBV19 to TRBJ1-5; 10 bases are a match to TRBD1. The CDR3 sequence is 18 residues long. Germline V gene data show CDR1 as LNHDA and CDR2 as SQIVND (reference sequence). V lost 7 bases to trimming and J lost 0 bases; unmatched junction nucleotides: 12. CDR3 region: CASTTWTGGLYSNQPQHF. CDR3 DNA sequence: TGTGCCAGTACCACCTGGACAGGGGGGCTTTATAGCAATCAGCCCCAGCATTTT.

The chain joins TRBV11-1 to TRBJ2-1; TRBD2 matches at 14 bases. CDR1 SGHAT and CDR2 FQDESV come from the germline V gene (reference sequence). CDR3 length: 17 amino acids. V was pared by 7 bases and J by 4 bases, with 9 bases of the junction left unmatched. The CDR3 region has the DNA TGTGCCAGCATCCCCGGGACTAGCGGGGGAGCGTACAATGAGCAGTTCTTC. It codes for CASIPGTSGGAYNEQFF.

This clonotype has at least ten counts. The gene calls are TRBV7-3 and TRBJ2-2; D might be TRBD1 (5 bases). Germline-derived CDR1 and CDR2 are SGHTA and FQGTGA. V was shortened by 5 bases and J by 6 bases, with 10 bases between the two germline ends. The CDR3 contains 13 residues. The CDR3 is CASSLRGPGELFF. The DNA of the CDR3 is TGTGCCAGCAGCCTAAGGGGCCCCGGGGAGCTGTTTTTT.

The V gene is TRBV7-2, the J gene TRBJ2-5, with 8 bases lining up with TRBD2. The CDR3 has 16 residues. Losses at the gene ends were 2 bases for V and 5 bases for J; bases not matched to a gene: 10. Germline CDR1 is SGHTA and CDR2 is FQGNSA. CDR3 region: CASSLSPGLGSETQYF. CDR3 bases: TGTGCCAGCAGCTTATCACCGGGACTAGGTTCGGAGACCCAGTACTTC. Using reference TRBV7-2 and TRBJ2-5 for the parts outside the CDR3, the full variable domain is GAGVSQSPSNKVTEKGKDVELRCDPISGHTALYWYRQSLGQGLEFLIYFQGNSAPDKSGLPSDRFSAERTGGSVSTLTIQRTQQEDSAVYLCASSLSPGLGSETQYFGPGTRLLVL.

V gene TRBV30 combines with J gene TRBJ2-3, with D perhaps TRBD2 (7 bases). CDR3 size: 14 residues. Trimming took off 5 bases at V and 3 bases at J, with 15 bases between the two ends. Germline V gene data show CDR1 as GTSNPN and CDR2 as SVGIG (reference sequence). Here the CDR3 DNA reads TGTGCCTGGGGGAAGGGGGGGATGACAGATACGCAGTATTTT. Translation: CAWGKGGMTDTQYF.

The sample holds a few counts of this clonotype. The rearrangement links TRBV7-8 to TRBJ1-2; D is possibly TRBD1 (6 bases). V gave up 4 bases and J gave up 3 bases, with 6 bases separating them. CDR1 SGHVS and CDR2 FQNEAQ come from the germline V gene. This CDR3 has 12 amino acids. CDR3 region: CASSWTDYGYTF. The CDR3 DNA is TGTGCCAGCAGCTGGACAGACTATGGCTACACCTTC. Together with reference TRBV7-8 and TRBJ1-2, the CDR3 gives the full variable domain: GAGVSQSPRYKVAKRGQDVALRCDPISGHVSLFWYQQALGQGPEFLTYFQNEAQLDKSGLPSDRFFAERPEGSVSTLKIQRTQQEDSAVYLCASSWTDYGYTFGSGTRLTVV.

The chain has TRBV19 and TRBJ1-5, with TRBD1 matching 7 bases. The germline V gene encodes CDR1 LNHDA and CDR2 SQIVND (reference sequence). This CDR3 comprises 15 residues. V gave up 6 bases and J gave up 1 base; unmatched junction bases: 6. The CDR3 spells CASRPGTVSNQPQHF. The CDR3 DNA sequence: TGTGCCAGTAGACCTGGGACAGTGAGCAATCAGCCCCAGCATTTT.

At least ten counts were recorded for this clonotype. The chain is built from TRBV9 and TRBJ2-1, with TRBD2 matching 9 bases. J lost 5 bases, V lost 4 bases, and 4 bases had no gene match. Germline CDR1 is SGDLS and CDR2 is YYNGEE. The CDR3 runs 14 residues. The CDR3 reads CASSPRLADNEQFF. The CDR3 region has the DNA TGTGCCAGCAGCCCGAGACTAGCGGACAATGAGCAGTTCTTC.

This clonotype was seen repeatedly, ten times or more. The chain combines TRBV5-5 with TRBJ1-2, with D perhaps TRBD1 (5 bases). The CDR3 loop spans 13 amino acids. The V and J ends lost 2 bases and 6 bases respectively, with 11 bases between them. In germline, CDR1 is SGHKS, CDR2 YYEKEE (reference sequence). The CDR3 DNA is TGTGCCAGCAGCTTTTCGGGGCCCAATGGCTACACCTTC. It encodes CASSFSGPNGYTF.

This clonotype was picked up many times. The J gene is TRBJ2-7, the V gene TRBV20-1; 7 bases agree with TRBD1. The CDR3 spans 13 residues. The germline V gene encodes CDR1 DFQATT and CDR2 SNEGSKA (reference sequence). Trimming cost V 6 bases and J 5 bases; bases outside gene matches: 10. The DNA of the CDR3 is TGCAGTGCGCCAGGACAGGTCCAGGACGAGCAGTACTTC. Residues: CSAPGQVQDEQYF.

This clonotype was seen a handful of times. The rearrangement joins TRBV7-8 to TRBJ2-4; D perhaps matches TRBD2 (5 bases). The germline V gene has CDR1 SGHVS and CDR2 FQNEAQ. The CDR3 totals 14 residues. The V and J ends lost 1 base and 6 bases respectively, with 10 bases between them. CDR3 DNA: TGTGCCAGCAGCTTAGGGGGTCGGGGAAACATTCAGTACTTC. Translated, it gives CASSLGGRGNIQYF.

This clonotype was observed a handful of times. This rearrangement joins TRBV18 to TRBJ1-5; possible D gene TRBD1, 6 bases. Germline V gene data show CDR1 as KGHSH and CDR2 as LQKENI. Trimming cost V 0 bases and J 7 bases, with 10 bases left between them. The CDR3 loop spans 14 amino acids. The CDR3 spells CASSPPGGGQPQHF. In nucleotides, the CDR3 is TGTGCCAGCTCACCACCGGGAGGGGGACAGCCCCAGCATTTT.

Only a few counts were recorded for this clonotype. This chain uses TRBV25-1 with TRBJ1-1; 9 bases fit TRBD1. The junction had 8 bases not matched to a gene; V was cut back by 6 bases and J by 3 bases. The V gene's germline CDR1 is MGHDK and CDR2 SYGVNS. This CDR3 is built from 15 residues. The CDR3 nucleotides are TGTGCCAGCAGCGAGAACAGGGGGCAGCACACTGAAGCTTTCTTT. It yields the protein CASSENRGQHTEAFF. Using reference TRBV25-1 and TRBJ1-1 for the parts outside the CDR3, the full variable domain is EADIYQTPRYLVIGTGKKITLECSQTMGHDKMYWYQQDPGMELHLIHYSYGVNSTEKGDLSSESTVSRIRTEHFPLTLESARPSHTSQYLCASSENRGQHTEAFFGQGTRLTVV.

There are many counts of this clonotype. This chain links TRBV27 with TRBJ2-1, with D tentatively TRBD2 (6 bases). The CDR3 runs 13 residues. Between the trimmed V and J ends, which lost 8 bases and 10 bases, there was a span of 18 bases. The germline V gene encodes CDR1 MNHEY and CDR2 SMNVEV (reference sequence). CDR3 residues: CASRNLGGREQFF. Written as DNA, the CDR3 is TGTGCCAGCCGAAACCTGGGGGGACGCGAGCAGTTCTTC.

This clonotype has a handful of counts. The gene calls are TRBV2 and TRBJ2-1; TRBD2 aligns across 11 bases. V dropped 6 bases and J dropped 8; count of bases not matched to a gene: 12. This CDR3 spans 16 amino acids. Germline V gene sequence: CDR1 SNHLY, CDR2 FYNNEI. The CDR3 coding sequence is TGTGCCAGCAGACTTGGAACTAGCGGGAGAGTCTATGAGCAGTTCTTC. Amino acids: CASRLGTSGRVYEQFF.

This clonotype has at least ten counts. The rearrangement links TRBV20-1 to TRBJ2-5, with D possibly called TRBD1 or TRBD2 (5 bases each). The CDR3 is made up of 13 amino acids. Germline values: CDR1 DFQATT, CDR2 SNEGSKA (reference sequence). CDR3 residues: CSRTGTDKETQYF. For the CDR3, the DNA is TGCAGCCGGACCGGGACGGATAAAGAGACCCAGTACTTC.

V gene TRBV7-2 combines with J gene TRBJ2-3, with 8 bases lining up with TRBD2. The CDR3 is made up of 17 amino acids. Germline V gives CDR1 SGHTA, CDR2 FQGNSA. The J segment lost 2 bases and the V segment lost 5 bases, leaving 12 bases of the junction unmatched. The CDR3 region has the DNA TGTGCCAGCAGCCCTACTAGCGGCCGCGACCCCACAGATACGCAGTATTTT. This translates into CASSPTSGRDPTDTQYF.

This clonotype was observed at least ten times. The V call is TRBV12-5, the J call TRBJ1-5, with D possibly being TRBD1 (5 bases). The germline V gene encodes CDR1 LGHNT and CDR2 FRNRAP. This CDR3 is built from 13 residues. V was clipped by 3 bases and J by 5 bases, with 8 bases between them. CDR3 in DNA: TGTGCTAGTGGTTTTGGGGGGGATCAGCCCCAGCATTTT. It translates to CASGFGGDQPQHF.

Comments on this clonotype: It may be a read error: a sequence one base away is much more abundant. The chain combines TRBV19 with TRBJ2-7, with a possible D match to TRBD1 (6 bases). Germline values: CDR1 LNHDA, CDR2 SQIVND (reference sequence). The CDR3 length is 15 residues. The CDR3, as DNA: TGTGTCAGCTCGCAAAGAGGGGGTTCGAACTACGAGCAGTACTTC. This codes for CVSSQRGGSNYEQYF.

This chain uses TRBV5-5 with TRBJ2-7; TRBD2 agrees at 12 bases. Germline assignment: CDR1 SGHKS and CDR2 YYEKEE (reference sequence). The CDR3 contains 15 residues. The J segment lost 3 bases and the V segment lost 4 bases, leaving 5 bases of the junction unmatched. The CDR3 sequence: CASSAGTSGFYEQYF. The CDR3 bases are TGTGCCAGCAGCGCCGGGACTAGCGGGTTCTACGAGCAGTACTTC.

V gene TRBV12-3 or TRBV12-4 combines with J gene TRBJ1-4; TRBD1 matches 7 bases. V lost 5 bases to trimming and J lost 0 bases; unmatched junction nucleotides: 12. The CDR3 consists of 18 residues. CDR3 residues: CASSPGTAKAATNEKLFF. The DNA of the CDR3 is TGTGCCAGCAGTCCGGGGACAGCTAAAGCGGCAACTAATGAAAAACTGTTTTTT.

This clonotype has ten or more counts. This chain connects TRBV3-1 to TRBJ2-7, with D maybe TRBD2 (5 bases). The V and J ends lost 1 base and 2 bases respectively, with 9 bases between them. This CDR3 spans 14 amino acids. Germline V gene data show CDR1 as LGHDT and CDR2 as YNNKEL (reference sequence). The CDR3: CASSQGLGTYEQYF. CDR3 DNA: TGTGCCAGCAGCCAAGGACTCGGGACCTACGAGCAGTACTTC.